Detailed here is one T cell receptor beta chain. Its antigen is currently unknown. The CDR3 totals 14 residues. V was clipped by 5 bases and J by 9 bases; unmatched bases: 11. CDR1 and CDR2 from the germline V gene are LNHNV and YYDKDF (reference sequence). The sample comes from a study of response to subunit inactivated influenza vaccine. Study conclusions and caveats: The authors suggested that few new T cells are recruited per seasonal influenza vaccination.

TCRdb reprocessed the RT-PCR reads via MiXCR and lists one record per CDR3 protein. Of a few hundred thousand distinct CDR3 sequences listed, about 14% are singletons. The sequenced sample was PBMCs from blood, obtained 12 days after vaccination. The rearrangement links TRBV15 to TRBJ2-3, with 7 bases lining up with TRBD2. The sequence was collected from a man aged 50 to 60 who received an inactivated influenza vaccine. The CDR3 reads CATSVTGGTTTQYF. The CDR3, as DNA: TGTGCCACCAGCGTAACCGGGGGGACCACCACGCAGTATTTT.